This T cell receptor beta chain was observed in a study of cytomegalovirus exposure and HLA in healthy donors. Study-wide results and caveats: Previously analyzed data showed that most TCR beta V segments were productive at a frequency of about 87% or about 30%.

The PCR made use of 60 Vbeta and 13 Jbeta primers. Sequencing used immunoSEQ multiplex PCR; TCRdb keeps in-frame clones, though not all of them. The top ten hold around 13% of the sample, which has 100,000 to 140,000 clones, under 80% seen once. About this clone: The antigen is unknown.

The sequenced sample consisted of PBMCs. This receptor was obtained from a woman in her thirties or forties in good health and CMV-seropositive.

The CDR3 nucleotides are TGCAGCGTTGCAATATTGGACAAGAACACTGAAGCTTTCTTT. It is translated as CSVAILDKNTEAFF. This chain joins TRBV29-1 and TRBJ1-1; maybe TRBD1 (5 bases). The CDR3 contains 14 residues. V lost 4 bases to trimming and J lost 1 base, with 13 bases between them. CDR1 is SQVTM, CDR2 ANQGSEA, per germline.